This T cell receptor (beta chain) originates from a study of beta chain features in type 1 diabetes. Whole-study context: Examination of sorted cells across all samples involved roughly 100 million cells. The study, taken as a whole, reports: More deletions and fewer insertions at VDJ junctions were found in patients with type 1 diabetes. Cells with high TCR expression could be over-represented when cDNA is sequenced.

Germline V gene data show CDR1 as SGHNT and CDR2 as YYREEE (reference sequence). The germline V and J ends were trimmed by 4 bases and 2 bases, with 9 bases remaining between them. The CDR3 totals 13 residues. The table lists this clone with a few counts. No antigen is known for it. Other DNA sequences in the sample encode the same CDR3. CD4+ cells of the naive, central memory, regulatory and stem cell-like memory types were sorted via CD45RO/CCR7/CD25/CD127/CD95/CD27. Expressed TCRB transcripts got sequenced, as all isolated RNA was reverse transcribed. This table comes from immunoSEQ multiplex PCR, and its TCRdb copy is limited to in-frame clones, with some not included. The top ten clones hold less than 1.5% of a sample with under 250,000 clones, 11% of them seen once.

Input material: central memory CD4+ T cells from blood. The sequence was collected from a man aged 18 to 35 in good health. The chain has TRBV5-4 and TRBJ2-5, with a possible D match to TRBD2 (5 bases). In DNA form, the CDR3 reads TGTGCCAGCAGCCTCGGACTGCAAGAGACCCAGTACTTC. Translated, it gives CASSLGLQETQYF.